These 4 T cell receptor beta chains were all obtained from the same sample, sequenced in a study of shared clonotypes between healthy human individuals. Naive CD8 cells comprised CD45RO-negative, CCR7-positively selected cells, excluding terminally differentiated effector memory CD45RA+ cells. Repertoires were generated with immunoSEQ multiplex PCR, while TCRdb's copy carries only in-frame clones and drops some. The sample shows about 2.1 million clones, 85% to 95% of them seen only once. Sequences were obtained from naive CD8+ T cells from PBMCs. Receptor source: a man between 18 and 29 years old in good health. Some clones in this sample may be carry-over from other donors' samples.

The chain recombines TRBV15 with TRBJ2-7; D uncertain. The CDR3 is made up of 16 amino acids. CDR1 and CDR2 from the germline V gene are LNHNV and YYDKDF (reference sequence). Trimming removed 5 bases from V and 2 bases from J, with 19 bases in between. CDR3 DNA: TGTGCCACCAGCGCGGAACAGTACTCGGGCGCCTACGAGCAGTACTTC. Encoded protein: CATSAEQYSGAYEQYF.

The chain carries TRBV5-4 and TRBJ2-3; the D is unclear. Germline assignment: CDR1 SGHNT and CDR2 YYREEE (reference sequence). The V end was cut by 3 bases, the J end by 4 bases, with 6 bases between. The CDR3 covers 12 residues. CDR3 protein: CASSSSPDTQYF. The CDR3 bases are TGTGCCAGCAGCTCCTCTCCAGATACGCAGTATTTT.

The chain joins TRBV2 to TRBJ2-3; no clear D. The CDR3 spans 14 residues. Germline V gene data show CDR1 as SNHLY and CDR2 as FYNNEI. V lost 4 bases, J lost 4 bases, and 12 bases lay in between. The CDR3 region has the DNA TGTGCCAGCAGTGCTGACGCCGGCGCAGATACGCAGTATTTT. It specifies CASSADAGADTQYF.

The genes are TRBV28 and TRBJ2-1; D not certain. Germline-derived CDR1 and CDR2 are MDHEN and SYDVKM. The CDR3 covers 14 residues. Trimming took off 4 bases at V and 4 bases at J, with 11 bases between the two ends. CDR3 sequence (DNA): TGTGCCAGCAGTTCAGCAGTTCCTTACAATGAGCAGTTCTTC. Protein: CASSSAVPYNEQFF.